This TCR beta chain was sequenced during a study of T cell responses to AZD1222 COVID-19 vaccine. Regarding the study as a whole: Vaccination with two AZD1222 doses was followed by a rise in Spike-specific TCR breadth and depth.

CDR3 length equals 14 residues. V was clipped by 1 base and J by 11 bases, with 16 bases between them. The germline V gene encodes CDR1 SGHDT and CDR2 YYEEEE. To note about this clone: What it binds is unknown.

Clones were sequenced by immunoSEQ multiplex PCR, and TCRdb holds only the in-frame ones, with some missing. The sample includes 120,000 to 150,000 clones, approximately 95% of them seen just once. This sequence joins TRBV5-6 and TRBJ1-5, with no clear D. This receptor was identified in an adult in good health. The specimen was peripheral blood, collected on day 0 of MenACWY control vaccination. DNA for the CDR3: TGTGCCAGCAGCTTGAGCTCTGGTCCGTCAGCCCAGCATTTT. Protein product: CASSLSSGPSAQHF.